Following are 21 T cell receptor beta chains from one sample sequenced in a study of shared clonotypes between healthy human individuals. The assay was immunoSEQ multiplex PCR, and TCRdb's table has in-frame clones only and misses some. The table includes 2 million to 2.5 million clones, about nine tenths detected once. The sample was naive CD4+ T cells from PBMCs. Regarding subset: CD45RA+ positively selected. Source of these receptors: a man between 18 and 29 years old in good health. Some clones in this sample may be carry-over from other donors' samples.

The J gene is TRBJ1-3, the V gene TRBV9; D is unresolved. The CDR3 contains 14 residues. V was clipped by 4 bases and J by 4 bases, with 12 bases between them. In germline, CDR1 is SGDLS, CDR2 YYNGEE. In DNA form, the CDR3 reads TGTGCCAGCAGCACCGAGGGCAGGGGAAACACCATATATTTT. It codes for CASSTEGRGNTIYF. The entire variable domain, with the rest obtained from reference TRBV9 and TRBJ1-3, is as follows: DSGVTQTPKHLITATGQRVTLRCSPRSGDLSVYWYQQSLDQGLQFLIQYYNGEERAKGNILERFSAQQFPDLHSELNLSSLELGDSALYFCASSTEGRGNTIYFGEGSWLTVV.

CDR3 region: CSGEDSFYYTF. The CDR3 DNA reads as TGCAGTGGCGAGGACTCCTTTTACTACACCTTC. The V gene is TRBV20-1, the J gene TRBJ1-2; D gene uncertain. V lost 7 bases and J lost 10, with 16 bases in between. Germline assignment: CDR1 DFQATT and CDR2 SNEGSKA (reference sequence). This CDR3 has 11 residues.

This chain uses TRBV7-6 with TRBJ2-1; the D is unclear. Per germline, CDR1 SGHVS and CDR2 FNYEAQ. This CDR3 is 14 amino acids long. Trimming left V 1 base short and J 3 bases short, with 7 bases between. CDR3 sequence (DNA): TGTGCCAGCAGCTTAGACGGCGTCTACAATGAGCAGTTCTTC. Protein: CASSLDGVYNEQFF.

The chain employs TRBV19 and TRBJ2-1, with 13 bases aligning to TRBD2. The CDR3 contains 15 residues. The germline V gene has CDR1 LNHDA and CDR2 SQIVND (reference sequence). V gave up 5 bases and J gave up 8 bases; unmatched junction bases: 6. DNA for the CDR3: TGTGCCAGTAGTCCGGGACTAGCGGGAAGGTATGAGCAGTTCTTC. Translation gives CASSPGLAGRYEQFF.

The chain couples TRBV7-9 to TRBJ2-5; 8 positions match TRBD2. CDR1 SEHNR and CDR2 FQNEAQ come from the germline V gene (reference sequence). V was clipped by 3 bases and J by 1 base; unmatched bases: 7. The CDR3 loop spans 16 amino acids. The CDR3 nucleotides are TGTGCCAGCAGCTTTCTCTTACTAGCGGCCCAAGAGACCCAGTACTTC. It codes for CASSFLLLAAQETQYF. The whole variable domain, remainder taken from reference TRBV7-9 and TRBJ2-5, is DTGVSQNPRHKITKRGQNVTFRCDPISEHNRLYWYRQTLGQGPEFLTYFQNEAQLEKSRLLSDRFSAERPKGSFSTLEIQRTEQGDSAMYLCASSFLLLAAQETQYFGPGTRLLVL.

This chain uses TRBV6-4 with TRBJ2-2, with unresolved D. V was clipped by 5 bases and J by 3 bases, with 4 bases between them. This CDR3 region has 12 residues. Germline V gives CDR1 MRHNA, CDR2 SNTAGT. CDR3 in DNA: TGTGCCAGCAGTACCGACACCGGGGAGCTGTTTTTT. This translates into CASSTDTGELFF.

The chain couples TRBV5-1 to TRBJ2-3; TRBD1 or TRBD2 may be the D gene (5 bases each). The V end lost 4 bases, the J end lost 5 bases, and 17 bases lay between the germline ends. Germline V gene lookup returns CDR1 SGHRS and CDR2 YFSETQ. This CDR3 spans 15 amino acids. The CDR3 sequence is CASSLLGRAGDTQYF. The CDR3, as DNA: TGCGCCAGCAGCCTCCTGGGCAGGGCGGGAGATACGCAGTATTTT.

J is TRBJ2-7 and V is TRBV19; possible D gene TRBD2, 6 bases. Per the germline V gene, CDR1 is LNHDA and CDR2 is SQIVND (reference sequence). CDR3 length equals 15 residues. V was trimmed by 7 bases and J by 7 bases, leaving 23 bases between them. The CDR3 region is CASTSVEPGVFEQYF. DNA for the CDR3: TGTGCCAGTACCTCCGTCGAGCCGGGAGTCTTTGAGCAGTACTTC.

The J gene is TRBJ1-5, the V gene TRBV11-2; weak D call: TRBD1 (6 bases). The CDR3 is 17 amino acids. The ends were cut back, 1 base at V and 6 bases at J, with 19 bases in the middle. Germline values: CDR1 SGHAT, CDR2 FQNNGV. The CDR3 region is CASSLGSGAGEIQPQHF. The CDR3 nucleotides read TGTGCCAGCAGCTTAGGGTCCGGGGCAGGGGAAATTCAGCCCCAGCATTTT.

The chain couples TRBV4-2 to TRBJ1-5; D is unclear. This CDR3 comprises 16 residues. Germline V gene sequence: CDR1 LGHNA, CDR2 YNFKEQ. V was pared by 1 base and J by 6 bases, with 16 bases between. The CDR3 reads CASSQVAQVGGQPQHF. As DNA, the CDR3 is TGTGCCAGCAGCCAAGTCGCGCAGGTTGGAGGTCAGCCCCAGCATTTT.

About this clone itself: The sample carries other DNA sequences with the same CDR3. The DNA for the CDR3 is TGTGCCAGCTCACCCCTAGGGGGCACAGATACGCAGTATTTT. This gives the protein CASSPLGGTDTQYF. The J gene is TRBJ2-3, the V gene TRBV18, with a possible D match to TRBD1 (5 bases). This CDR3 is 14 amino acids long. Deletions cut 3 bases from V and 1 base from J, with 8 bases between. Germline lookup yields CDR1 KGHSH and CDR2 LQKENI.

The chain is built from TRBV7-9 and TRBJ1-4; 9 bases match TRBD1. The V gene's germline CDR1 is SEHNR and CDR2 FQNEAQ (reference sequence). This CDR3 comprises 17 residues. J gave up 5 bases and V 1 base, and 8 bases lay outside the gene matches. This chain's CDR3 is CASSLELGQGKNEKLFF. CDR3 coding DNA: TGTGCCAGCAGCTTAGAGCTGGGACAGGGAAAAAATGAAAAACTGTTTTTT.

This chain uses TRBV27 with TRBJ2-7, with 12 nucleotides matching TRBD2. CDR1 and CDR2 from the germline V gene are MNHEY and SMNVEV (reference sequence). The CDR3 runs to 16 residues. V trimming: 5 bases; J trimming: 4 bases; junction bases outside the gene matches: 9. This CDR3 is CASSRRTSGTIYEQYF. The DNA of the CDR3 is TGTGCCAGCAGTCGACGGACTAGCGGGACCATTTACGAGCAGTACTTC.

The chain is built from TRBV30 and TRBJ1-4, with D possibly matching TRBD1 (5 bases). Germline V gene data show CDR1 as GTSNPN and CDR2 as SVGIG (reference sequence). Trimming took off 0 bases at V and 12 bases at J, with 11 bases between the two ends. The CDR3 is 12 residues long. CDR3 sequence reads: CAWSVRQTELFF. CDR3 in DNA: TGTGCCTGGAGTGTACGACAGACGGAACTGTTTTTT.

The chain couples TRBV29-1 to TRBJ2-5, with D possibly being TRBD1 or TRBD2 (6 bases each). Germline V gene data show CDR1 as SQVTM and CDR2 as ANQGSEA. Trimming pared 6 bases from V and 1 base from J, leaving 12 bases between. The CDR3 sequence is 13 residues long. This chain's CDR3 is CSVRRGSQETQYF. The CDR3 coding sequence is TGCAGCGTCCGGAGGGGGAGCCAAGAGACCCAGTACTTC.

A single count supports this clone. The chain is built from TRBV9 and TRBJ2-7; 9 bases fit TRBD2. Germline-derived CDR1 and CDR2 are SGDLS and YYNGEE. The CDR3 is 15 residues long. Trimming removed 4 bases from V and 3 bases from J; junction bases left unmatched: 8. The CDR3 here is CASSPSGRNFYEQYF. The CDR3, as DNA: TGTGCCAGCAGCCCGAGCGGGAGGAACTTCTACGAGCAGTACTTC.

Notes on this clone: Other DNA sequences in this specimen translate into the identical CDR3. The chain employs TRBV28 and TRBJ2-3; TRBD2 might be the D (6 bases). Trimming took off 6 bases at V and 3 bases at J, with 10 bases between the two ends. The CDR3 loop spans 13 amino acids. Germline V gives CDR1 MDHEN, CDR2 SYDVKM. This chain's CDR3 is CASRLSGTDTQYF. The CDR3 DNA follows: TGTGCCAGCAGATTGAGCGGGACAGATACGCAGTATTTT.

This chain links TRBV6-1 with TRBJ1-6; the match to TRBD1 covers 7 bases. The CDR3 runs 17 residues. Germline V gives CDR1 MNHNS, CDR2 SASEGT. The ends lost 1 base at V and 10 bases at J; junction bases unmatched: 13. CDR3 nucleotide sequence: TGTGCCAGCAGTGAAGTATTTAGGGACAGCTCTGGCTCACCCCTCCACTTT. It is translated as CASSEVFRDSSGSPLHF.

V is TRBV2 and J is TRBJ2-4; D is perhaps TRBD1 or TRBD2 (5 bases each). The germline CDR1 and CDR2 sequences are SNHLY and FYNNEI. The V and J ends lost 5 bases and 5 bases respectively, with 13 bases between them. The CDR3 loop spans 14 amino acids. This CDR3 reads CASSTQGPQNIQYF. The CDR3 DNA is TGTGCCAGCAGTACCCAGGGACCCCAAAACATTCAGTACTTC.

This clone was detected once. The chain combines TRBV7-9 with TRBJ2-7, with D hard to call. This CDR3 comprises 14 residues. Germline lookup yields CDR1 SEHNR and CDR2 FQNEAQ (reference sequence). V was cut by 5 bases and J by 3 bases, with 14 bases left in between. CDR3 sequence (DNA): TGTGCCAGCAGCCTAAATCTTGGGGACTACGAGCAGTACTTC. Protein sequence: CASSLNLGDYEQYF.

This chain joins TRBV6-5 and TRBJ2-7; either TRBD1 or TRBD2 may supply D (6 bases each). Germline V lookup: CDR1 MNHEY, CDR2 SVGAGI. V lost 2 bases to trimming and J lost 1 base, with 12 bases between them. The CDR3 extends over 15 amino acids. CDR3 nucleotide sequence: TGTGCCAGCAGTTACCGCGGGACACGTTCCTACGAGCAGTACTTC. It codes for CASSYRGTRSYEQYF.